The 22 T cell receptor beta chains below were found in one sample sequenced in a study of CD8 T cells in ankylosing spondylitis. General study findings and limits: What seemed typical of ankylosing spondylitis blood was a TCR beta motif built from about 8 highly homologous variants.

Via MiXCR, TCRdb re-called the 5' RACE reads, giving one row per CDR3 protein. The sample shows under 950,000 distinct CDR3 sequences, around 17% of them seen only once. These receptors have no known antigen. The sample taken for sequencing was blood, either unsorted or a sorted T cell fraction (not recorded which). The receptor source for this set is a male donor with ankylosing spondylitis.

This clonotype was seen at least ten times. The chain joins TRBV6-5 to TRBJ2-7; D perhaps matches TRBD1 (6 bases). The V end was cut by 2 bases, the J end by 3 bases, with 20 bases between. Germline V CDR1 and CDR2: MNHEY, SVGAGI. This CDR3 contains 17 residues. The CDR3 nucleotides read TGTGCCAGCAGTTACAGTAGGGGGAACAGGGACCTCTACGAGCAGTACTTC. Amino acid sequence: CASSYSRGNRDLYEQYF.

The rearrangement uses TRBV18 and TRBJ1-2, with D hard to call. Per the germline V gene, CDR1 is KGHSH and CDR2 is LQKENI. CDR3 size: 14 residues. The V end lost 2 bases, the J end lost 8 bases, and 15 bases lay between the germline ends. The CDR3 region is CASSPSNSERGYTF. For the CDR3, the DNA is TGTGCCAGCTCACCAAGCAACTCCGAGAGGGGCTACACCTTC.

At least ten counts were recorded for this clonotype. The chain has TRBV4-2 and TRBJ2-1; D may be TRBD2 (6 bases). Trimming removed 4 bases from V and 7 bases from J, with 14 bases in between. The CDR3 is 14 amino acids. In germline, CDR1 is LGHNA, CDR2 YNFKEQ. CDR3 region: CASSLDGRENEQFF. The CDR3 DNA reads TGTGCCAGCAGCCTTGATGGGCGGGAAAATGAGCAGTTCTTC.

This clonotype has just a few counts. V and J are TRBV12-3 or TRBV12-4 and TRBJ1-2; D uncertain. The CDR3 sequence is 13 residues long. Trimming cost V 2 bases and J 5 bases, with 9 bases left between them. In DNA form, the CDR3 reads TGTGCCAGCAGTTTATCTGGAGAGTATGGCTACACCTTC. Protein: CASSLSGEYGYTF.

J is TRBJ1-5 and V is TRBV6-1; 8 bases are a match to TRBD1. Germline loops: CDR1 MNHNS, CDR2 SASEGT. V lost 5 bases, J lost 4 bases, and 7 bases stayed unmatched. CDR3 length: 15 amino acids. The CDR3 nucleotides are TGTGCCAGCAGTCCCGGGACAGGCCTGAATCAGCCCCAGCATTTT. Translated: CASSPGTGLNQPQHF.

This clonotype was picked up a small number of times. This chain links TRBV28 with TRBJ2-7; D call uncertain. This CDR3 region has 12 residues. Trimming took off 4 bases at V and 6 bases at J, with 10 bases between the two ends. Germline lookup yields CDR1 MDHEN and CDR2 SYDVKM. CDR3 in amino acids: CASSSATREQYF. For the CDR3, the DNA is TGTGCCAGCAGTTCCGCAACTCGCGAGCAGTACTTC. The entire variable domain, with the rest obtained from reference TRBV28 and TRBJ2-7, is as follows: DVKVTQSSRYLVKRTGEKVFLECVQDMDHENMFWYRQDPGLGLRLIYFSYDVKMKEKGDIPEGYSVSREKKERFSLILESASTNQTSMYLCASSSATREQYFGPGTRLTVT.

The chain joins TRBV13 to TRBJ2-1, with 10 bases identical to TRBD2. V trimming: 3 bases; J trimming: 8 bases; junction bases outside the gene matches: 4. Germline V gene sequence: CDR1 PRHDT, CDR2 FYEKMQ (reference sequence). The length of the CDR3 is 14 residues. The CDR3 region has the DNA TGTGCCAGCAGCTTCCTAGCGGGAGTCGATGAGCAGTTCTTC. It yields the protein CASSFLAGVDEQFF.

A few counts support this clonotype. V is TRBV11-2 and J is TRBJ1-6; weak D call: TRBD1 (5 bases). Trimming took 5 bases from V and 7 from J, leaving 12 bases between them. The length of the CDR3 is 14 residues. Germline V gene lookup returns CDR1 SGHAT and CDR2 FQNNGV. In DNA, the CDR3 is TGTGCCAGCAGCCCACGGGGGGTAAATTCACCCCTCCACTTT. Translating gives CASSPRGVNSPLHF.

This clonotype was picked up a small number of times. The chain couples TRBV9 to TRBJ2-7, with 10 positions matching TRBD1. CDR3 size: 15 residues. The V gene's germline CDR1 is SGDLS and CDR2 YYNGEE. Trimming at V came to 3 bases and at J to 4 bases, leaving 7 bases not matched to a gene. The DNA of the CDR3 is TGTGCCAGCAGCGGGGGACAGGGGAATTTTTACGAGCAGTACTTC. This translates into CASSGGQGNFYEQYF.

The chain joins TRBV20-1 to TRBJ2-3; D might be TRBD1 or TRBD2, each matching 5 bases. The CDR3 loop spans 13 amino acids. Trimming pared 6 bases from V and 3 bases from J, leaving 13 bases between. Germline V gene data show CDR1 as DFQATT and CDR2 as SNEGSKA (reference sequence). Here the CDR3 reads CSAPGRWTDTQYF. The CDR3 DNA reads TGCAGTGCCCCGGGACGTTGGACAGATACGCAGTATTTT.

In its sample, this clonotype was seen a few times. The chain is built from TRBV20-1 and TRBJ1-2; TRBD1 matches 8 bases. The V gene end was trimmed by 6 bases and the J gene end by 8 bases; junction bases not matched to a gene: 17. The CDR3 is made up of 15 amino acids. CDR1 DFQATT and CDR2 SNEGSKA come from the germline V gene (reference sequence). As DNA, the CDR3 is TGCAGTGCCCAGCCTGTGGGACAGGACTCCACCGGCTACACCTTC. It yields the protein CSAQPVGQDSTGYTF.

J is TRBJ1-2 and V is TRBV6-5; D is perhaps TRBD1 (6 bases). Trimming stripped 4 bases from V and 7 bases from J, with 16 bases between. The CDR3 runs 14 residues. Germline CDR1 is MNHEY and CDR2 is SVGAGI. This CDR3 reads CASSSNRALGGYTF. The CDR3, as DNA: TGTGCCAGCAGTTCAAACAGGGCCCTCGGTGGCTACACCTTC.

V usage is TRBV12-3 or TRBV12-4 and J usage is TRBJ2-3, with D hard to call. CDR3 length equals 15 residues. Trimming took 2 bases from V and 1 from J, leaving 10 bases between them. The CDR3 nucleotides are TGTGCCAGCAGTTTATCTGGACCCGGCACAGATACGCAGTATTTT. Translation gives CASSLSGPGTDTQYF.

Ten or more counts support this clonotype. The rearrangement joins TRBV4-1 to TRBJ1-5; D might be TRBD1 (5 bases). The CDR3 is 15 amino acids. V lost 0 bases and J lost 3, with 9 bases in between. Germline CDR1 and CDR2: MGHRA and YSYEKL. CDR3 loop: CASSQEPGHNQPQHF. Written as DNA, the CDR3 is TGCGCCAGCAGCCAAGAACCAGGGCACAATCAGCCCCAGCATTTT.

This clonotype was seen a few times. CDR3 in amino acids: CASSYGGMNTEAFF. In DNA form, the CDR3 reads TGTGCCAGCAGTTATGGGGGTATGAACACTGAAGCTTTCTTT. The chain is built from TRBV6-5 and TRBJ1-1; maybe TRBD1 (5 bases). Trimming cost V 3 bases and J 0 bases, with 8 bases left between them. Per germline, CDR1 MNHEY and CDR2 SVGAGI. The CDR3 is 14 residues long.

This clonotype was counted between two and nine times. The CDR3 reads CASSLAQGSYNEQFF. The CDR3 DNA sequence: TGTGCCAGCAGTTTAGCTCAGGGGAGTTACAATGAGCAGTTCTTC. The rearrangement uses TRBV12-3 or TRBV12-4 and TRBJ2-1; D might be TRBD1 (6 bases). This CDR3 spans 15 amino acids. V gave up 0 bases and J gave up 4 bases, with 10 bases separating them.

The V gene is TRBV7-2, the J gene TRBJ2-3; no clear D gene. CDR3 length equals 13 residues. V gave up 2 bases and J gave up 4 bases, with 7 bases separating them. Germline CDR1 reads SGHTA; CDR2 reads FQGNSA. CDR3 region: CASSLWAPDTQYF. CDR3 DNA sequence: TGTGCCAGCAGCTTATGGGCTCCAGATACGCAGTATTTT.

The V gene is TRBV29-1, the J gene TRBJ2-3, with 7 bases that match TRBD2. The CDR3 loop spans 14 amino acids. V dropped 0 bases and J dropped 1; count of bases not matched to a gene: 1. Germline V gene data show CDR1 as SQVTM and CDR2 as ANQGSEA. The CDR3 nucleotides are TGCAGCGTTGAAGACGCGGGGGGCACAGATACGCAGTATTTT. It yields the protein CSVEDAGGTDTQYF.

This clonotype was detected only a few times. The chain uses TRBV27 and TRBJ2-6; D gene uncertain. The CDR3 has 15 amino acids. V lost 4 bases, J lost 0 bases, and 7 bases lay in between. Germline V lookup: CDR1 MNHEY, CDR2 SMNVEV (reference sequence). The CDR3 region has the DNA TGTGCCAGCAGTTCGGGTCTCTCTGGGGCCAACGTCCTGACTTTC. The encoded protein is CASSSGLSGANVLTF.

This clonotype appeared a few times. V is TRBV6-2 or TRBV6-3 and J is TRBJ1-1; no definite D call. Trimming shortened V by 0 bases and J by 3 bases, and 8 bases separated the two germline ends. Germline V lookup: CDR1 MNHEY, CDR2 SVGEGT. The CDR3 is 14 residues long. CDR3 sequence: CASSYSATYTEAFF. CDR3 nucleotide sequence: TGTGCCAGCAGTTACTCGGCGACATACACTGAAGCTTTCTTT.

This chain connects TRBV6-1 to TRBJ1-5, with D unresolved. The CDR3 loop spans 14 amino acids. Trimming removed 2 bases at V and 2 bases at J, with 7 bases between. Germline V gene lookup returns CDR1 MNHNS and CDR2 SASEGT. The CDR3 nucleotides read TGTGCCAGCAGTGAAACGCAAGGCAATCAGCCCCAGCATTTT. It encodes CASSETQGNQPQHF.

The chain employs TRBV20-1 and TRBJ2-1, with TRBD2 matching over 7 bases. The V gene's germline CDR1 is DFQATT and CDR2 SNEGSKA (reference sequence). V dropped 5 bases and J dropped 8; count of bases not matched to a gene: 9. The CDR3 runs 13 residues. CDR3 sequence: CSAPRGGGDEQFF. Here the CDR3 DNA reads TGCAGTGCTCCGCGGGGCGGGGGTGATGAGCAGTTCTTC.